This T cell receptor beta chain is drawn from a study of blood T cells in healthy people across ages. Whole-study results and caveats: Naive CD4+ cells and diversity were both higher in long-lived donors than in aged donors.

With respect to this clonotype: Antigen: not known. This may be a read error: a much more frequent sequence differs by one nucleotide.

For the second PCR, which ran for roughly 7 to 11 cycles, a sample-barcoded 5' primer and a J-beta primer mix were used. TCRdb redid the calling of the 5' RACE reads with MiXCR, one entry per CDR3 protein. The table records some 1.8 million distinct CDR3 sequences, 30% to 40% of them present only once. Sample donors were healthy Caucasian individuals that came from Russia, aged roughly 6 to 95. Around 10 milliliters of peripheral blood were drawn from each donor. The CDR3 loop spans 13 amino acids. Germline V gene sequence: CDR1 DFQATT, CDR2 SNEGSKA (reference sequence). The V call is TRBV20-1, the J call TRBJ2-5, with D possibly being TRBD2 (5 bases). Judging by the DNA end, TRBJ2-1 fits better; the J call may be wrong. The sequencing sample was made of blood. The TCR originated in a human donor in good health. The DNA for the CDR3 is TGCAGTGCTGCGGGCACCTACCAAGAGACCCAGTTCTTC. Translated, it gives CSAAGTYQETQFF.